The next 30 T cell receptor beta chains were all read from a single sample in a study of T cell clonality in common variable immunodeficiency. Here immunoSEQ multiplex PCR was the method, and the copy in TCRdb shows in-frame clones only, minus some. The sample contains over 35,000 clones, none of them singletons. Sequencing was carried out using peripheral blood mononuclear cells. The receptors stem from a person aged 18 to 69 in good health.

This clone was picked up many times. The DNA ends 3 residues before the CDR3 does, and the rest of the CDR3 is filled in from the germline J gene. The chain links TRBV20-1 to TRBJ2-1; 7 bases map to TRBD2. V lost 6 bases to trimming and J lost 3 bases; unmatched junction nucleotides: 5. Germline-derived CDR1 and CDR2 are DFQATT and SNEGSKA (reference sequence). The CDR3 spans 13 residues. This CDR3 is CSAPTSDYNEQFF. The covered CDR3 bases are TGCAGTGCCCCCACTAGCGACTACAATGAG.

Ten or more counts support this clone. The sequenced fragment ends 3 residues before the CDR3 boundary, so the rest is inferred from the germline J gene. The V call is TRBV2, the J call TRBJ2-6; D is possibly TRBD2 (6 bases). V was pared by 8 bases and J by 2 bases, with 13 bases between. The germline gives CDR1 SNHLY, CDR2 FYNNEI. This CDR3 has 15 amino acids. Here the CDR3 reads CASGETSAGANVLTF. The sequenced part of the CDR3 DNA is TGTGCCAGCGGGGAGACTAGTGCTGGGGCCAACGTC.

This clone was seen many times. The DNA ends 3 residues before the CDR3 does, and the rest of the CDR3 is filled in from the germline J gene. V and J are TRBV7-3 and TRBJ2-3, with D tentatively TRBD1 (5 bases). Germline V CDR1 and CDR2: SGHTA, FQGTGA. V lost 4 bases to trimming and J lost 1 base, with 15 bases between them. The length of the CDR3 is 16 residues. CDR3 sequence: CASSSQGRVGTDTQYF. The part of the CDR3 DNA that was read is TGTGCCAGCAGCTCTCAGGGCAGGGTTGGCACAGATACG.

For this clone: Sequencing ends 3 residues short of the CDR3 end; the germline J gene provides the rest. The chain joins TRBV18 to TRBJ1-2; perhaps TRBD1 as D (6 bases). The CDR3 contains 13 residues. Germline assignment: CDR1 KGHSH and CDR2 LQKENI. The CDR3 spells CASSPDRLSDYTF. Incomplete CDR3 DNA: TGTGCCAGCTCACCAGACAGGCTCAGCGAC.

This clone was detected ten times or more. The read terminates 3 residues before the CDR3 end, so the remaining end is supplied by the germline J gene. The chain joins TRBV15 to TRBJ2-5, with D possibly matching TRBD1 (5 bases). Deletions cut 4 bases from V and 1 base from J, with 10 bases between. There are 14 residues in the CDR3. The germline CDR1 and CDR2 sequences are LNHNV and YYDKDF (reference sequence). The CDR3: CATSTFDSQETQYF. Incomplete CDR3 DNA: TGTGCCACCAGCACATTTGACAGCCAAGAGACC.

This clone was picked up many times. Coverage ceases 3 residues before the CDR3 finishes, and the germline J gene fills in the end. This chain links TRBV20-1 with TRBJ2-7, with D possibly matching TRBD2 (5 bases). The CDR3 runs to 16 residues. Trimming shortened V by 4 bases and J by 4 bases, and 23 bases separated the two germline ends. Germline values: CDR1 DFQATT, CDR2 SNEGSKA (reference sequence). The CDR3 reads CSAIRTLERIFYEQYF. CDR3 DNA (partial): TGCAGTGCTATCCGAACTTTGGAGCGGATCTTTTACGAG.

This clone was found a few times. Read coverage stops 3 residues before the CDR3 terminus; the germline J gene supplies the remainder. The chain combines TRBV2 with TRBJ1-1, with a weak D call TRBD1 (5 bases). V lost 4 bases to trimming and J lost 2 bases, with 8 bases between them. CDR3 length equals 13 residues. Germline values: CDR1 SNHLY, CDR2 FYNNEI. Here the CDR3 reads CASSAGINTEAFF. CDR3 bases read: TGTGCCAGCAGTGCAGGGATTAACACTGAA.

The sequenced CDR3 bases are TGTGCCGGCAACACAGGGGGAGAGACC. Its translation is CAGNTGGET. The CDR3 reads in full as CAGNTGGETQYF. V gene TRBV30 combines with J gene TRBJ2-5, with TRBD1 matching over 8 bases. The CDR3 extends 3 residues past the end of the read, so its final part is completed from the germline J gene. Trimming cost V 8 bases and J 4 bases; bases outside gene matches: 6. Germline CDR1 reads GTSNPN; CDR2 reads SVGIG (reference sequence). The CDR3 runs 12 residues.

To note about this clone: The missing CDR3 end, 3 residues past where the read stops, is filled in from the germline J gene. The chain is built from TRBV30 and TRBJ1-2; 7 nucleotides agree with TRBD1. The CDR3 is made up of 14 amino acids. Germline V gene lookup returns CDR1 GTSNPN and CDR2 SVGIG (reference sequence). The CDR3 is CAWTRDRGTDTYTF. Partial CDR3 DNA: TGTGCCTGGACCCGGGACCGGGGGACAGATACC.

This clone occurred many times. CDR3 DNA, as far as it was read: TGTGCCAGCAGCTTCGGGAGCGGGAGTGTGGACACCGGGGAG. Protein product: CASSFGSGSVDTGE. The full-length CDR3 reads as CASSFGSGSVDTGELFF. The chain couples TRBV7-6 to TRBJ2-2; 8 bases align to TRBD2. The read falls 3 residues short of the CDR3 end, and the missing part is taken from the germline J gene. Per germline, CDR1 SGHVS and CDR2 FNYEAQ. This CDR3 contains 17 residues. Trimming removed 3 bases from V and 3 bases from J; junction bases left unmatched: 9.

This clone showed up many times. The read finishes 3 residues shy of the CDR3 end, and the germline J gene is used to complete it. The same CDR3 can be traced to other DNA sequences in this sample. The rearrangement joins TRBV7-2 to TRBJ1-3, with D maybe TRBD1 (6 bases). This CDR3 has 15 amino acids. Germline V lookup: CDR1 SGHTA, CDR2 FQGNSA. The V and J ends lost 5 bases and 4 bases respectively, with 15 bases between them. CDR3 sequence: CASSRRGGLGNTIYF. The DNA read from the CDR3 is TGTGCCAGCAGCCGCAGGGGAGGGCTGGGAAACACC.

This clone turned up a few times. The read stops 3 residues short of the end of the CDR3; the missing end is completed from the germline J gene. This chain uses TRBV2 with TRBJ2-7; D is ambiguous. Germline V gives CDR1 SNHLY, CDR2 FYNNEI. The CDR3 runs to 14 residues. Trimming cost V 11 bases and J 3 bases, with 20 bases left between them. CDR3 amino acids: CASAIAEGFYEQYF. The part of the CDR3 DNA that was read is TGTGCCTCCGCAATAGCAGAAGGCTTCTACGAG.

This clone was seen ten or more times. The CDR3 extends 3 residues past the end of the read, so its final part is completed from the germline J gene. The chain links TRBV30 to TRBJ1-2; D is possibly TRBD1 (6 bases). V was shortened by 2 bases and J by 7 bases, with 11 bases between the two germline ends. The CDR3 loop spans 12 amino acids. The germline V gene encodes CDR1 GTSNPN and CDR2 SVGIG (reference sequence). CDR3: CAWSFQTGGYTF. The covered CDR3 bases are TGTGCCTGGAGTTTTCAGACAGGTGGC.

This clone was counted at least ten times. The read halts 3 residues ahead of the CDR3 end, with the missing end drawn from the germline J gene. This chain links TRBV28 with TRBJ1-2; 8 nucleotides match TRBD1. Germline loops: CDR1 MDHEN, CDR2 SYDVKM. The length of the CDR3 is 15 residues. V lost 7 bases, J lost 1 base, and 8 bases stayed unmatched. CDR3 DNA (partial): TGTGCCAGCAAAACCGACAGGGGAGATAACTATGGC. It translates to CASKTDRGDNYG. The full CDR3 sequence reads CASKTDRGDNYGYTF.

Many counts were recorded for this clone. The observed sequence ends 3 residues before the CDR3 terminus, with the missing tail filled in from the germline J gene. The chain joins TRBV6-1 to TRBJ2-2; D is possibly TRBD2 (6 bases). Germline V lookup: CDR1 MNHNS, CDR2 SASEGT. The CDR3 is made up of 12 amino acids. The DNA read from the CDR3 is TGTGCCAGCAGTGTCGGGACTGAAAAG. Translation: CASSVGTEK. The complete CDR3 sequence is CASSVGTEKLFF.

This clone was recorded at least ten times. The part of the CDR3 DNA that was read is TGTGCCAGCAGTGAGAGACTAGCGGGAGGTGATACG. As protein: CASSERLAGGDT. The full CDR3 reads CASSERLAGGDTQYF. The genes are TRBV6-4 and TRBJ2-3; TRBD2 matches 13 bases. The read terminates 3 residues ahead of where the CDR3 ends, so the germline J gene completes it. The CDR3 length is 15 residues. J lost 6 bases, V lost 3 bases, and 3 bases had no gene match. The V gene's germline CDR1 is MRHNA and CDR2 SNTAGT.

The CDR3 region is CASSRLATDTQYF. Incomplete CDR3 DNA: TGTGCCAGCAGCCGCTTGGCCACAGATACG. The chain carries TRBV7-3 and TRBJ2-3; the D is unclear. The read terminates 3 residues before the CDR3 end, so the remaining end is supplied by the germline J gene. Looked up from germline, CDR1 is SGHTA and CDR2 is FQGTGA. Trimming left V 5 bases short and J 2 bases short, with 8 bases between. The CDR3 has 13 residues.

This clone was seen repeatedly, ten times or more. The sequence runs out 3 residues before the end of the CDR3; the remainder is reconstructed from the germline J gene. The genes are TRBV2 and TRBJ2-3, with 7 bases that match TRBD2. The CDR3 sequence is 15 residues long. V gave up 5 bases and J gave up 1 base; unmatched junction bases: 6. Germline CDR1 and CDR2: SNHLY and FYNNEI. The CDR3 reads CASSSAGYGTDTQYF. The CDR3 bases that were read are TGTGCCAGCAGTTCAGCGGGGTACGGCACAGATACG.

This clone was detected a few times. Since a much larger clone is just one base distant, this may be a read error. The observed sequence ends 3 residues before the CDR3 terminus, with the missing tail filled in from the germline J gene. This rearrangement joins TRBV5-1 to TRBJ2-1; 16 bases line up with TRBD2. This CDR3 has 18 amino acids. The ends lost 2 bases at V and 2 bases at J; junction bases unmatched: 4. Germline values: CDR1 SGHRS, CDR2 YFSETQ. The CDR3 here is CASSFGTSGGAAYNEQFF. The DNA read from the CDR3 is TGCGCCAGCAGCTTTGGGACTAGCGGGGGGGCCGCCTACAATGAG.

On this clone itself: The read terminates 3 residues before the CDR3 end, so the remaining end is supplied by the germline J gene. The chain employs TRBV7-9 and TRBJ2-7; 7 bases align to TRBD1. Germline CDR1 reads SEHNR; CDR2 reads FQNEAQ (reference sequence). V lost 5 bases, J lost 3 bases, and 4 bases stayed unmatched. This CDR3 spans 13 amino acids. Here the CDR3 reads CASSLWTGYEQYF. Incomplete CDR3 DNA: TGTGCCAGCAGCCTCTGGACAGGCTACGAG.

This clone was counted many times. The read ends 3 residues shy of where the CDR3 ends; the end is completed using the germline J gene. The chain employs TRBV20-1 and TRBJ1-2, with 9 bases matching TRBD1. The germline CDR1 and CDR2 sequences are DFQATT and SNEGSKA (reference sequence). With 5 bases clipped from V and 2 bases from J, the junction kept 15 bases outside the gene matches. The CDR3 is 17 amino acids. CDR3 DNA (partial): TGCAGTGCTCCCCCTGGGACAGGGATCTCGGAAAACTATGGC. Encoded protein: CSAPPGTGISENYG. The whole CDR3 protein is CSAPPGTGISENYGYTF.

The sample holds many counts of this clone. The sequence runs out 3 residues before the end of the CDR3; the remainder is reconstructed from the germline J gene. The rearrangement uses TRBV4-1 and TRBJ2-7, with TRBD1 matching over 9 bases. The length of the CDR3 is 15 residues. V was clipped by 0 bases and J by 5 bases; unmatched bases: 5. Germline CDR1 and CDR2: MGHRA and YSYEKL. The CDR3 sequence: CASSQESGTGNEQYF. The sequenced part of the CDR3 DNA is TGCGCCAGCAGCCAAGAAAGCGGGACAGGGAACGAG.

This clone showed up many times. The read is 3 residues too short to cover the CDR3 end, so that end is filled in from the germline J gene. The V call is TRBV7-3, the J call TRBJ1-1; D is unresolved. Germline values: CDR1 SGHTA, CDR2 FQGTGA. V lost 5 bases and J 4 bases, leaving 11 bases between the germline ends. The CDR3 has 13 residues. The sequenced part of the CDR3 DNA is TGTGCCAGCAGCCTAGCTTTGGGCACTGAA. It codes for CASSLALGTE. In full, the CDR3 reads CASSLALGTEAFF.

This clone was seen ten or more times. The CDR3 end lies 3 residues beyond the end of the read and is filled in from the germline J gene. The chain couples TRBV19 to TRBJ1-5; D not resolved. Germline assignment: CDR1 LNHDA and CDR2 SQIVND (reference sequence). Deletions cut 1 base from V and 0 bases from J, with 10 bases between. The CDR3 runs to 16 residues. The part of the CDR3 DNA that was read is TGTGCCAGTAGTATAGGGAGAGGGTATAGCAATCAGCCC. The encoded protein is CASSIGRGYSNQP. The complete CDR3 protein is CASSIGRGYSNQPQHF.

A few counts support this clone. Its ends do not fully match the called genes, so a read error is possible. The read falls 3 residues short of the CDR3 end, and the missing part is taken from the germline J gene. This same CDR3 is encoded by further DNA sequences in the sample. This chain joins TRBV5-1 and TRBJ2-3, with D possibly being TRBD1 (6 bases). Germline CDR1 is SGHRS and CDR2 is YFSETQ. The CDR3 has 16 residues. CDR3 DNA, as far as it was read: TGTGCCAGCAGCTTGAACAGGGCCCCTGGCACAGATACG. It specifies CASSLNRAPGTDT. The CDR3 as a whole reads CASSLNRAPGTDTQYF.

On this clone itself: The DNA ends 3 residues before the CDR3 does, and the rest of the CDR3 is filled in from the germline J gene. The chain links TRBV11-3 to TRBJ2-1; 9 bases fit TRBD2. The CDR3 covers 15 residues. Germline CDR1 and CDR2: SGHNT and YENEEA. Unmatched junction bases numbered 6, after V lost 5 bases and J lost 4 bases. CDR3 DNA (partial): TGTGCCAGCAGCCCCGGTAGCGGGAGTTACAATGAG. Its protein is CASSPGSGSYNE. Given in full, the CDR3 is CASSPGSGSYNEQFF.

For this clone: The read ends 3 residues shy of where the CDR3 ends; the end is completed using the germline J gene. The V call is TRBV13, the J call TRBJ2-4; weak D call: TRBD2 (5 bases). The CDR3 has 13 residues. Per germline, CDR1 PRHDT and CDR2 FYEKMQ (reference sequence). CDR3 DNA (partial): TGTGCCAGCAGCTTAGAAGCGGAAGAGACT. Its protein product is CASSLEAEET. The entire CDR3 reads CASSLEAEETQYF.

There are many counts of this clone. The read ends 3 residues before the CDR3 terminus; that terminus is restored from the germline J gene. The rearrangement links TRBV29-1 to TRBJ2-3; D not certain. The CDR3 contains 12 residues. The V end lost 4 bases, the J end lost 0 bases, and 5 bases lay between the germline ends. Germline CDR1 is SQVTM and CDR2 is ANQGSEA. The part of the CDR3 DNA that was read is TGCAGCGTTGTATATAGCACAGATACG. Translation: CSVVYSTDT. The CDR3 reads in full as CSVVYSTDTQYF.

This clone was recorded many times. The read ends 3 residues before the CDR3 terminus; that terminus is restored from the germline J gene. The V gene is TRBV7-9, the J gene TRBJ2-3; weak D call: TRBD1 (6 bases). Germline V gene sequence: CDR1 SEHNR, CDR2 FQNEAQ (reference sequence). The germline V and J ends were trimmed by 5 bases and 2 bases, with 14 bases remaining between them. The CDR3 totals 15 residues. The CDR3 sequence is CASSPTGQITDTQYF. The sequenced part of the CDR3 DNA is TGTGCCAGCAGCCCCACAGGACAGATCACAGATACG.

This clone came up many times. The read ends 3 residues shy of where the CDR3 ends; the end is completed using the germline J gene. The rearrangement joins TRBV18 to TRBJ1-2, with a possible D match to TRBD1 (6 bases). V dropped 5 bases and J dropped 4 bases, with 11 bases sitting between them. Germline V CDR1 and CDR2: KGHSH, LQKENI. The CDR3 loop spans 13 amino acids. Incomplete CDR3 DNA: TGTGCCAGCTCAAGGGACAACATCTATGGC. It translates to CASSRDNIYG. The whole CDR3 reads CASSRDNIYGYTF.